The text below deals with one T cell receptor (beta chain). This clone was detected once. Its antigen specificity is not known. No much larger clonotype is one base removed from it; base qualities were not supplied. This sample was included in a study of OX40 agonist ivuxolimab in advanced cancers. Regarding the study in general: Ivuxolimab was a fully human IgG2 agonistic monoclonal antibody targeting the costimulatory receptor OX40 (CD134). Intravenous ivuxolimab was administered to patients every 2 weeks at six dose levels: 0.01, 0.1, 0.3, 1.5, 3 and 10 mg/kg. Among the roughly 50 dose-escalation patients, some 20 had hepatocellular carcinoma, approximately 15 melanoma, 9 renal cell carcinoma and 9 head and neck cancer. The dose-escalation cohort was 82.7% male with a mean age of roughly 62 years, ranging from roughly 20 to 80. Prior anti-PD-1, anti-PD-L1 or anti-CTLA-4 therapy was permitted, and approximately 40% of dose-escalation patients had received checkpoint inhibitors. Partial responses occurred in three dose-escalation patients: two with cutaneous melanoma and one with hepatocellular carcinoma. The point of sequencing TCRbeta in the periphery was to test whether ivuxolimab changed TCR sequence diversity and drove clonal T-cell expansion. The paper describes the monotherapy dose-escalation part (N = 52 patients) of the phase I trial of ivuxolimab. The study at large found these results: Low levels of normalized T-cell clonal expansion were also seen in some patients who did not respond. Partial responders in the 0.1-3.0 mg/kg groups had among the lowest normalized peripheral clonal expansion, especially among CD8+ T cells. After ivuxolimab, more expanded clones were found on average in CD8+ T cells than in CD4+ T cells. At doses of 0.1 to 3.0 mg/kg, clonal expansion of both CD4+ and CD8+ blood T cells was observed from baseline to week 6. Which antigens the clonally expanded peripheral T cells were specific for was not determined.

From a lookup of the germline V gene, CDR1 and CDR2 are SNHLY and FYNNEI. The CDR3 contains 13 residues, cysteine and phenylalanine counted. CDR3 DNA is the only sequence kept; it has 39 bases, read in frame from the first base. Patients with a history of autoimmune disease or receiving systemic immunosuppression were excluded from the trial. Peripheral blood for TCR sequencing was collected from all dose cohorts at baseline, on cycle 4 day 1, and on cycle 7 day 1. Samples were obtained from an open-label, multicenter, first-in-human phase I dose-escalation trial of ivuxolimab. Adults with locally advanced or metastatic melanoma, renal cell carcinoma, hepatocellular carcinoma or head and neck squamous cell carcinoma were enrolled in the trial. Before TCR sequencing, CD4+ T cells and CD8+ T cells from peripheral blood were sorted into separate populations. Genomic DNA was isolated from the sorted cells so that the TCRbeta CDR3 region could be sequenced. TCRbeta CDR3 regions were sequenced using the immunoSEQ Assay. What TCRdb holds here is the immuneACCESS table cut down to in-frame rearrangements. Part of the clones is not present; checked against another copy, under half of the missing clones reflect an unresolved V gene, and the others are unexplained. The sample table shows about 21,000 clones, and about 88% are seen once. Over 8.5% of the sample comes from the top ten.

This material consisted of CD4+ or CD8+ T cells sorted from blood, taken in a trial of the OX40 agonist ivuxolimab. The V and J genes are TRBV2 and TRBJ2-5; the D gene is possibly TRBD2, with 7 bases matching. The J call may not be correct, given that the DNA end is closer to TRBJ2-7. This receptor was obtained from an adult with an advanced solid tumor such as melanoma, head and neck, liver or kidney cancer. The nucleotide sequence reads as follows: TGTGCCAGCGACAGAAGGGGGGGCTACGAGCAGTACTTC. It translates to CASDRRGGYEQYF.